The 32 T cell receptor beta chains below come from one sample, sequenced in a study of blood T cell repertoires in COVID-19. TCRdb's table, derived via immunoSEQ multiplex PCR, lists solely in-frame clones and lacks some. The data show 230,000 or so clones, around 86% seen once. The material sequenced was peripheral blood. These receptors were taken from a human donor in a cohort sampled during active COVID-19.

This clone was found once. The V and J genes are TRBV6-5 and TRBJ2-1, with a possible D match to TRBD2 (6 bases). Germline V gene lookup returns CDR1 MNHEY and CDR2 SVGAGI. The CDR3 consists of 15 residues. Trimming pared 5 bases from V and 0 bases from J, leaving 11 bases between. In DNA form, the CDR3 reads TGTGCCAGCAGTATTAGCGGAAGCTCCTACAATGAGCAGTTCTTC. Amino acids: CASSISGSSYNEQFF.

The DNA of the CDR3 is TGTGCCAGCAGTTACCGGGCAGGGCGTTTTGGCAATCAGCCCCAGCATTTT. Protein: CASSYRAGRFGNQPQHF. The chain carries TRBV6-2 or TRBV6-3 and TRBJ1-5, with D perhaps matching TRBD1 (5 bases). Trimming took 2 bases from V and 2 from J, leaving 16 bases between them. The CDR3 covers 17 residues. Germline loops: CDR1 MNHEY, CDR2 SVGEGT.

J is TRBJ1-1 and V is TRBV5-1, with D perhaps matching TRBD1 (6 bases). Germline lookup yields CDR1 SGHRS and CDR2 YFSETQ. CDR3 length: 15 amino acids. The germline V and J ends were trimmed by 4 bases and 6 bases, with 19 bases remaining between them. CDR3: CASSPRTDRVAEAFF. Here the CDR3 DNA reads TGCGCCAGCAGCCCGAGGACAGACAGAGTGGCTGAAGCTTTCTTT. The variable domain in full, completed from reference TRBV5-1 and TRBJ1-1, reads KAGVTQTPRYLIKTRGQQVTLSCSPISGHRSVSWYQQTPGQGLQFLFEYFSETQRNKGNFPGRFSGRQFSNSRSEMNVSTLELGDSALYLCASSPRTDRVAEAFFGQGTRLTVV.

This clone was counted between two and nine times. The chain employs TRBV18 and TRBJ2-7, with TRBD1 matching 7 bases. The V gene's germline CDR1 is KGHSH and CDR2 LQKENI. This CDR3 contains 13 residues. V trimming: 4 bases; J trimming: 5 bases; junction bases outside the gene matches: 5. The CDR3 sequence: CASSLLTGNEQYF. For the CDR3, the DNA is TGTGCCAGCTCACTCTTGACAGGGAACGAGCAGTACTTC. The whole variable domain, remainder taken from reference TRBV18 and TRBJ2-7, is NAGVMQNPRHLVRRRGQEARLRCSPMKGHSHVYWYRQLPEEGLKFMVYLQKENIIDESGMPKERFSAEFPKEGPSILRIQQVVRGDSAAYFCASSLLTGNEQYFGPGTRLTVT.

The genes are TRBV15 and TRBJ2-7; D gene ambiguous. Germline V gives CDR1 LNHNV, CDR2 YYDKDF (reference sequence). The CDR3 spans 15 residues. Trimming cost V 0 bases and J 3 bases, with 12 bases left between them. CDR3 nucleotide sequence: TGTGCCACCAGCAGAGATAACAGACGCCTCTACGAGCAGTACTTC. Protein sequence: CATSRDNRRLYEQYF.

This chain uses TRBV29-1 with TRBJ2-3; TRBD2 matches 11 bases. The CDR3 extends over 15 amino acids. After removal of 2 bases from V and 0 bases from J, the junction contained 1 base not matched to a gene. Germline V gives CDR1 SQVTM, CDR2 ANQGSEA. The CDR3 reads CSVELAGGSTDTQYF. In DNA, the CDR3 is TGCAGCGTTGAATTAGCGGGAGGGAGCACAGATACGCAGTATTTT.

The genes are TRBV6-2 or TRBV6-3 and TRBJ2-1; a possible D gene is TRBD2 (5 bases). The germline V gene has CDR1 MNHEY and CDR2 SVGEGT. The CDR3 totals 15 residues. Trimming removed 2 bases from V and 9 bases from J, with 17 bases in between. The CDR3: CASSYRRLALLEQFF. CDR3 bases: TGTGCCAGCAGTTACAGGCGGCTAGCCCTACTTGAGCAGTTCTTC.

V is TRBV7-9 and J is TRBJ1-2; D gene unclear. This CDR3 has 13 residues. From germline, CDR1 is SEHNR and CDR2 FQNEAQ (reference sequence). V was trimmed by 6 bases and J by 10 bases, leaving 18 bases between them. Here the CDR3 reads CASSREGPADYTF. CDR3 coding DNA: TGTGCCAGCAGTCGGGAAGGTCCAGCCGACTACACCTTC.

V and J are TRBV28 and TRBJ1-1; perhaps TRBD1 as D (6 bases). CDR3 length: 16 residues. V gave up 3 bases and J gave up 0 bases, with 14 bases separating them. CDR1 and CDR2 (germline): MDHEN, SYDVKM. CDR3 sequence (DNA): TGTGCCAGCAGTTTTCGCGGGGGGCCCATGAACACTGAAGCTTTCTTT. Protein sequence: CASSFRGGPMNTEAFF.

This clone has more than one count but fewer than ten. The CDR3 DNA reads as TGTGCCAGCTCTGTAGCGATGGATACCGGGGAGCTGTTTTTT. Amino acids: CASSVAMDTGELFF. This rearrangement joins TRBV11-2 to TRBJ2-2; tentatively, D is TRBD2 (5 bases). This CDR3 is 14 amino acids long. V shed 8 bases and J shed 5 bases, with 15 bases lying between them. From germline, CDR1 is SGHAT and CDR2 FQNNGV.

This sequence joins TRBV6-5 and TRBJ2-3; 9 nucleotides line up with TRBD1. V was clipped by 2 bases and J by 4 bases; unmatched bases: 1. CDR1 and CDR2 from the germline V gene are MNHEY and SVGAGI. CDR3 size: 14 residues. The DNA for the CDR3 is TGTGCCAGCAGTTACGGACAGGGGTCAGATACGCAGTATTTT. Translation gives CASSYGQGSDTQYF.

The V call is TRBV29-1, the J call TRBJ1-2; a possible D gene is TRBD1 (5 bases). This CDR3 contains 14 residues. From germline, CDR1 is SQVTM and CDR2 ANQGSEA. V was pared by 7 bases and J by 3 bases, with 18 bases between. The CDR3 loop reads CSAGLSLGDYGYTF. CDR3 sequence (DNA): TGCAGCGCCGGCCTGTCTTTAGGGGACTATGGCTACACCTTC.

The chain combines TRBV12-3 or TRBV12-4 with TRBJ1-4, with D unclear. The CDR3 runs 13 residues. Trimming left V 7 bases short and J 8 bases short, with 14 bases between. CDR3 loop: CASTLNIYEKLFF. CDR3 DNA: TGTGCCAGCACCCTCAACATTTACGAAAAACTGTTTTTT.

This clone appeared a single time. The rearrangement joins TRBV6-1 to TRBJ2-6; TRBD2 might be the D (6 bases). This CDR3 has 16 amino acids. CDR1 and CDR2 (germline): MNHNS, SASEGT. V lost 4 bases to trimming and J lost 0 bases, with 10 bases between them. CDR3 nucleotides: TGTGCCAGCAGTGGGGGACTGCACTCTGGGGCCAACGTCCTGACTTTC. It codes for CASSGGLHSGANVLTF.

This chain links TRBV28 with TRBJ2-2, with 8 nucleotides matching TRBD1. J was trimmed by 9 bases and V by 3 bases; bases with no gene match: 12. The CDR3 is 16 residues long. Germline V gene data show CDR1 as MDHEN and CDR2 as SYDVKM. The CDR3, as DNA: TGTGCCAGCAGTTTCGGTGGTACAGGGGGTATCAGGGAGCTGTTTTTT. Translated: CASSFGGTGGIRELFF.

The gene calls are TRBV27 and TRBJ2-7, with 8 nucleotides matching TRBD2. Trimming took 5 bases from V and 7 from J; bases not matched to a gene: 7. CDR1 is MNHEY and CDR2 is SMNVEV in the germline V gene (reference sequence). The CDR3 is made up of 13 amino acids. CDR3 DNA: TGTGCCAGCAGTCCGGGGGGGGTTGGGGAGCAGTACTTC. The encoded protein is CASSPGGVGEQYF.

V and J are TRBV27 and TRBJ2-2, with D tentatively TRBD2 (6 bases). The length of the CDR3 is 15 residues. The V end was cut by 3 bases, the J end by 2 bases, with 10 bases between. Germline values: CDR1 MNHEY, CDR2 SMNVEV (reference sequence). This CDR3 is CASSFRGLNTGELFF. For the CDR3, the DNA is TGTGCCAGCAGTTTTAGGGGACTTAACACCGGGGAGCTGTTTTTT.

The chain carries TRBV19 and TRBJ2-7; 12 bases agree with TRBD1. Germline V gives CDR1 LNHDA, CDR2 SQIVND (reference sequence). This CDR3 has 17 residues. The V segment lost 3 bases and the J segment 2 bases; nucleotides outside the gene matches: 8. In DNA, the CDR3 is TGTGCCAGTAGTATCAGCGGGACAGGGGGCTGGACCTACGAGCAGTACTTC. Protein sequence: CASSISGTGGWTYEQYF.

This clone occurred once. The genes are TRBV5-6 and TRBJ1-5; the D gene is possibly TRBD1 (5 bases). CDR3 length: 14 amino acids. Trimming took off 4 bases at V and 1 base at J, with 9 bases between the two ends. CDR1 and CDR2 (germline): SGHDT, YYEEEE. CDR3 in amino acids: CASSQGGSNQPQHF. As DNA, the CDR3 is TGTGCCAGCAGCCAGGGCGGAAGCAATCAGCCCCAGCATTTT.

The chain employs TRBV5-6 and TRBJ2-1; TRBD2 matches at 11 bases. V gave up 1 base and J gave up 1 base; unmatched junction bases: 1. The CDR3 covers 16 residues. CDR1 SGHDT and CDR2 YYEEEE come from the germline V gene. CDR3 coding DNA: TGTGCCAGCAGCTTGACTAGCGGGGGATCCTACAATGAGCAGTTCTTC. Amino acids: CASSLTSGGSYNEQFF.

V usage is TRBV18 and J usage is TRBJ1-3; possibly TRBD1 for D (6 bases). CDR3 length equals 15 residues. Trimming cost V 6 bases and J 0 bases, with 12 bases left between them. Germline CDR1 reads KGHSH; CDR2 reads LQKENI. Here the CDR3 reads CASSPKDSSGNTIYF. The CDR3 nucleotides are TGTGCCAGCTCCCCTAAGGACAGCTCTGGAAACACCATATATTTT.

V usage is TRBV11-3 and J usage is TRBJ2-7; D not resolved. The CDR3 contains 12 residues. Germline CDR1 SGHNT, CDR2 YENEEA. Trimming left V 1 base short and J 6 bases short, with 7 bases between. CDR3 protein: CASSLGAGEQYF. CDR3 DNA sequence: TGTGCCAGCAGCTTAGGGGCCGGCGAGCAGTACTTC. The full variable domain, in which reference TRBV11-3 and TRBJ2-7 provide the parts outside the CDR3, is EAGVVQSPRYKIIEKKQPVAFWCNPISGHNTLYWYLQNLGQGPELLIRYENEEAVDDSQLPKDRFSAERLKGVDSTLKIQPAELGDSAVYLCASSLGAGEQYFGPGTRLTVT.

This clone was recorded a few times. The J gene is TRBJ1-6, the V gene TRBV7-2; 8 bases are shared with TRBD1. CDR3 length equals 15 residues. Looked up from germline, CDR1 is SGHTA and CDR2 is FQGNSA. The J segment lost 8 bases and the V segment lost 5 bases, leaving 8 bases of the junction unmatched. The CDR3 region is CASSPRSTGDSPLHF. The CDR3 nucleotides read TGTGCCAGCAGCCCTAGATCGACAGGGGATTCACCCCTCCACTTT.

The J gene is TRBJ1-5, the V gene TRBV19; TRBD1 might be the D (5 bases). There are 15 residues in the CDR3. V dropped 6 bases and J dropped 0 bases, with 12 bases sitting between them. Germline CDR1 reads LNHDA; CDR2 reads SQIVND (reference sequence). For the CDR3, the DNA is TGTGCCAGTAGGGGGCAAGTTAATAGCAATCAGCCCCAGCATTTT. It translates to CASRGQVNSNQPQHF.

In the case of this clone: The sample has other DNA sequences that encode this CDR3 too. The chain is built from TRBV19 and TRBJ1-1, with D possibly matching TRBD1 (5 bases). V lost 1 base to trimming and J lost 4 bases, with 10 bases between them. This CDR3 is 14 amino acids long. Germline CDR1 is LNHDA and CDR2 is SQIVND (reference sequence). The CDR3 coding sequence is TGTGCCAGTAGTATAGGGGGAAGGGGCACTGAAGCTTTCTTT. It encodes CASSIGGRGTEAFF. Complete variable domain (other parts from reference TRBV19 and TRBJ1-1): DGGITQSPKYLFRKEGQNVTLSCEQNLNHDAMYWYRQDPGQGLRLIYYSQIVNDFQKGDIAEGYSVSREKKESFPLTVTSAQKNPTAFYLCASSIGGRGTEAFFGQGTRLTVV.

V usage is TRBV5-1 and J usage is TRBJ2-1; 10 nucleotides agree with TRBD2. This CDR3 is 15 amino acids long. V trimming: 0 bases; J trimming: 10 bases; junction bases outside the gene matches: 7. The germline V gene has CDR1 SGHRS and CDR2 YFSETQ. The CDR3 bases are TGCGCCAGCAGCTTGGGTCTAGCGGGAGTATTGGAGCAGTTCTTC. It specifies CASSLGLAGVLEQFF.

This rearrangement joins TRBV4-3 to TRBJ1-1; the match to TRBD1 covers 12 bases. The CDR3 loop spans 16 amino acids. CDR1 and CDR2 (germline): LGHNA, YSLEER. The V gene end was trimmed by 4 bases and the J gene end by 1 base; junction bases not matched to a gene: 4. The CDR3 DNA reads TGCGCCAGCAGCCGGGACAGGGGGCGGCAGAACACTGAAGCTTTCTTT. As protein: CASSRDRGRQNTEAFF.

CDR3 bases: TGTGCCTGGAGGGGGCCGCGACAGGGGTACTATGGCTACACCTTC. This codes for CAWRGPRQGYYGYTF. The chain employs TRBV30 and TRBJ1-2; 8 bases are shared with TRBD1. Germline CDR1 reads GTSNPN; CDR2 reads SVGIG (reference sequence). V gave up 3 bases and J gave up 3 bases; unmatched junction bases: 9. The CDR3 loop spans 15 amino acids.

The chain recombines TRBV15 with TRBJ2-7; D is perhaps TRBD1 (6 bases). The CDR3 covers 13 residues. CDR1 is LNHNV and CDR2 is YYDKDF in the germline V gene (reference sequence). The V gene lost 4 bases and the J gene lost 4 bases, with 11 bases spanning the gap. The CDR3 DNA reads as TGTGCCACCAGCACGGGACATCTATACGAGCAGTACTTC. Its protein is CATSTGHLYEQYF.

CDR3 sequence: CASSVVGGMEQFF. The CDR3 DNA follows: TGTGCCAGCAGCGTAGTAGGCGGGATGGAGCAGTTCTTC. The V gene is TRBV9, the J gene TRBJ2-1; D perhaps matches TRBD2 (6 bases). Germline V gives CDR1 SGDLS, CDR2 YYNGEE. The CDR3 covers 13 residues. V gave up 0 bases and J gave up 10 bases, with 11 bases separating them.

The V gene is TRBV19, the J gene TRBJ1-5; D possibly corresponds to TRBD1 (5 bases). This CDR3 comprises 17 residues. V lost 3 bases, J lost 1 base, and 16 bases lay in between. Germline V gene lookup returns CDR1 LNHDA and CDR2 SQIVND (reference sequence). CDR3 in DNA: TGTGCCAGTAGTATCCAGAAGGGGCGGCTGAGCAATCAGCCCCAGCATTTT. Its translation: CASSIQKGRLSNQPQHF.

The CDR3, as DNA: TGTGCCAGCAGCTTCAGGACTGATAATTCACCCCTCCACTTT. This encodes CASSFRTDNSPLHF. The chain has TRBV5-8 and TRBJ1-6; D remains unclear. CDR3 length equals 14 residues. CDR1 is SGHTS, CDR2 YDEGEE, per germline. V lost 2 bases, J lost 5 bases, and 8 bases lay in between.